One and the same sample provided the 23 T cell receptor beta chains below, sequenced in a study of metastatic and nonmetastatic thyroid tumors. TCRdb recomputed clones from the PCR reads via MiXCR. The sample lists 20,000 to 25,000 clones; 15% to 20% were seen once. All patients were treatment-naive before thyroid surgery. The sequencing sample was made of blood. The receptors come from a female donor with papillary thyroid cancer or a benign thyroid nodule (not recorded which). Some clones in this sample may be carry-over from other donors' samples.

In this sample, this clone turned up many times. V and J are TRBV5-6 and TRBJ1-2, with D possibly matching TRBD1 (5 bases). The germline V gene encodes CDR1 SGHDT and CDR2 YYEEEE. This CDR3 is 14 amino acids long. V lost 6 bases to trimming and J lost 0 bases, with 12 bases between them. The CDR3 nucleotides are TGTGCCAGCATACTCTCGGGGCCTAACTATGGCTACACCTTC. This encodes CASILSGPNYGYTF.

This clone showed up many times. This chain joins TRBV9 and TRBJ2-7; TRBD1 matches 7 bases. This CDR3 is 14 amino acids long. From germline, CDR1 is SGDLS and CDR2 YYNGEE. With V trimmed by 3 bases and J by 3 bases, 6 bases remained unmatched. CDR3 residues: CASSEDQGVYEQYF. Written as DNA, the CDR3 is TGTGCCAGCAGCGAAGACCAGGGGGTCTACGAGCAGTACTTC. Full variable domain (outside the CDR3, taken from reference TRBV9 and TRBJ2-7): DSGVTQTPKHLITATGQRVTLRCSPRSGDLSVYWYQQSLDQGLQFLIQYYNGEERAKGNILERFSAQQFPDLHSELNLSSLELGDSALYFCASSEDQGVYEQYFGPGTRLTVT.

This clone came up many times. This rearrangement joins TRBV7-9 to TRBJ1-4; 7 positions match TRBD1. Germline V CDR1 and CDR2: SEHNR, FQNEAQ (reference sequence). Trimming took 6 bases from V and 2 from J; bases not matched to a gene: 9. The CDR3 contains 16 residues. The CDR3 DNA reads TGTGCCAGCAGGGCCGGGCAGGGGGTCACTAATGAAAAACTGTTTTTT. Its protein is CASRAGQGVTNEKLFF.

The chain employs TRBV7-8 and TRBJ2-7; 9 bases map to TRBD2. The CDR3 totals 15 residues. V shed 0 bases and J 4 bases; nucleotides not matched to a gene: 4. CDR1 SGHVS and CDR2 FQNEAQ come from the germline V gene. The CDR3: CASSLAGLAKYEQYF. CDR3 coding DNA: TGTGCCAGCAGCTTAGCGGGACTAGCAAAATACGAGCAGTACTTC.

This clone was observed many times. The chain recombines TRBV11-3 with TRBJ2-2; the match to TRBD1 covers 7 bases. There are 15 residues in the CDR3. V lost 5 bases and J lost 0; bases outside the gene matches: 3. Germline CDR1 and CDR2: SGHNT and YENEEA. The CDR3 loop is CASSLGQPNTGELFF. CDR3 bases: TGTGCCAGCAGCCTGGGACAGCCGAACACCGGGGAGCTGTTTTTT.

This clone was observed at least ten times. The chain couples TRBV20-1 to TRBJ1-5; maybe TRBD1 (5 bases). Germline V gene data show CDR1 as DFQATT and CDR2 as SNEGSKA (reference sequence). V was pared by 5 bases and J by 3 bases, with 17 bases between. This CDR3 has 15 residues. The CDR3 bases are TGCAGTGCTCCCGTGGGACCGTCGCTCAATCAGCCCCAGCATTTT. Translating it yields CSAPVGPSLNQPQHF.

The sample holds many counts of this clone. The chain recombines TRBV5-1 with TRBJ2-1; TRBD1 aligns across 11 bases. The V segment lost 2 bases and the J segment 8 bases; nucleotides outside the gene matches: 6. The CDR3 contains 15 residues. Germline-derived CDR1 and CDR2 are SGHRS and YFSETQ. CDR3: CASSLAGTGGYEQFF. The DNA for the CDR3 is TGCGCCAGCAGCTTAGCCGGGACAGGGGGATATGAGCAGTTCTTC.

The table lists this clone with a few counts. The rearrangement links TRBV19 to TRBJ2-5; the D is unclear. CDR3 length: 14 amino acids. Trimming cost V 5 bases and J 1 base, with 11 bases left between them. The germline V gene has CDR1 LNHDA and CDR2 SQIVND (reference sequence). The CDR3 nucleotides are TGTGCCAGTAGTGCCTCCGGGCTCCAAGAGACCCAGTACTTC. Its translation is CASSASGLQETQYF.

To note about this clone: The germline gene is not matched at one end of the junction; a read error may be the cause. CDR3 in amino acids: CASSLGIWGSSNTGDLFF. Here the CDR3 DNA reads TGCGCCAGCAGCTTAGGGATCTGGGGGTCTTCGAACACCGGGGATCTGTTTTTT. V usage is TRBV5-1 and J usage is TRBJ2-2; D possibly matches TRBD1 or TRBD2 (5 bases each). This CDR3 contains 18 residues. Germline V lookup: CDR1 SGHRS, CDR2 YFSETQ.

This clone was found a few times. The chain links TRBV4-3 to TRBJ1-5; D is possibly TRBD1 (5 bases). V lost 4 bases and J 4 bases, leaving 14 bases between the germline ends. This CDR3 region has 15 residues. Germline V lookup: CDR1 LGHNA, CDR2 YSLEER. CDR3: CASSRATGLNQPQHF. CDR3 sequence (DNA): TGCGCCAGCAGCCGAGCAACGGGGCTTAATCAGCCCCAGCATTTT.

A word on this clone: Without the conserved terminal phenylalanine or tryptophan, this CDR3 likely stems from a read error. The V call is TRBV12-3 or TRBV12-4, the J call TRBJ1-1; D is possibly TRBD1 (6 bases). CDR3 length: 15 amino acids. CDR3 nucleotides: TGTGCCAGCAGTTTGCAGGGGTCTGGGAACACTGAGGCTTTCTCT. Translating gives CASSLQGSGNTEAFS.

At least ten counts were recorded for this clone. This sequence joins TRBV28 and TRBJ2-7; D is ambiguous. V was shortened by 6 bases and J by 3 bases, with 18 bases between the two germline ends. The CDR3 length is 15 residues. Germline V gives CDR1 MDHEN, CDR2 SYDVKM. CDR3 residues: CASSQRSGPFYEQYF. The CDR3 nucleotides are TGTGCCAGCAGCCAACGTTCCGGGCCCTTCTACGAGCAGTACTTC.

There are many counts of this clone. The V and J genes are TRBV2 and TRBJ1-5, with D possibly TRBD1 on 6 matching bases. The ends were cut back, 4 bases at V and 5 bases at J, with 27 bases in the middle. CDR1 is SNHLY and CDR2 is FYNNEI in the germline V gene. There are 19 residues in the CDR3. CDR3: CASSGELLQGRHADQPQHF. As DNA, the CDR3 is TGTGCCAGCAGTGGCGAACTCTTACAGGGAAGGCACGCGGATCAGCCCCAGCATTTT.

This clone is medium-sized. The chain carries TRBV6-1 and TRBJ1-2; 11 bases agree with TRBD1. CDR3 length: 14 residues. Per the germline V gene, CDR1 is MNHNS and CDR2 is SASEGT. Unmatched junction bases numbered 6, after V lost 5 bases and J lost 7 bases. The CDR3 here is CASSRTGTGGGYTF. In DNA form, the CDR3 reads TGTGCCAGCAGTAGAACCGGGACAGGGGGTGGCTACACCTTC.

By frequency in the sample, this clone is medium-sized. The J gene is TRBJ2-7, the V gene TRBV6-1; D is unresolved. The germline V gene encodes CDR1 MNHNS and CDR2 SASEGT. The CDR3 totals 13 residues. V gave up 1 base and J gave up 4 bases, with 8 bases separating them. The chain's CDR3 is CASSEVGFYEQYF. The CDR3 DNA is TGTGCCAGCAGTGAAGTGGGGTTTTACGAGCAGTACTTC.

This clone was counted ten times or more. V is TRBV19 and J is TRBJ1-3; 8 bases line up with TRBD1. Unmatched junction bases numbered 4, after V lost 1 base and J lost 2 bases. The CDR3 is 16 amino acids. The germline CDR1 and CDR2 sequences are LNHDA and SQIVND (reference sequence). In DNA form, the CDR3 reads TGTGCCAGTAGTATAGCCATGACAGGGGCTGGAAACACCATATATTTT. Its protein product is CASSIAMTGAGNTIYF.

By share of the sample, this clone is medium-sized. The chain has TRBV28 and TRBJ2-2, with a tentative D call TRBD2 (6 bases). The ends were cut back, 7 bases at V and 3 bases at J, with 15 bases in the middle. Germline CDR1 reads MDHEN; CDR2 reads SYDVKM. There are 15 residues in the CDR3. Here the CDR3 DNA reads TGTGCCAGCACTCTCGGGGGAGAGCACACCGGGGAGCTGTTTTTT. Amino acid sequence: CASTLGGEHTGELFF.

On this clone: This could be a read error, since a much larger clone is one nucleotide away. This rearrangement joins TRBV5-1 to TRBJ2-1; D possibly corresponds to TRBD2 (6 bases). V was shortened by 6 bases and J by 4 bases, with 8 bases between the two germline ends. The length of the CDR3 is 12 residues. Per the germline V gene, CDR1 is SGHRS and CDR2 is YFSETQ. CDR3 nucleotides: TGCGCCAGCAATCTAGCGTACAATGAGCAGTTCTTC. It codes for CASNLAYNEQFF.

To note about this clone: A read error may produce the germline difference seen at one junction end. CDR3 in DNA: TGTGCCAGCAGCACTAGCGGGAATAACACCGGTGAGCTGTTTTTT. As protein: CASSTSGNNTGELFF. This chain uses TRBV5-8 with TRBJ2-2; 10 bases are shared with TRBD2. The germline V gene has CDR1 SGHTS and CDR2 YDEGEE. This CDR3 is 15 amino acids long. Supplemented by reference TRBV5-8 and TRBJ2-2, the full variable domain reads EAGVTQSPTHLIKTRGQQATLRCSPISGHTSVYWYQQALGLGLQFLLWYDEGEERNRGNFPPRFSGRQFPNYSSELNVNALELEDSALYLCASSTSGNNTGELFFGEGSRLTVL.

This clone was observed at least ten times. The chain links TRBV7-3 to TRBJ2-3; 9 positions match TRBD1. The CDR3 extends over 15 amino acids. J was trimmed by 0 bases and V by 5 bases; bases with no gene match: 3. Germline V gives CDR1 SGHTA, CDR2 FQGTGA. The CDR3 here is CASSQGTGSTDTQYF. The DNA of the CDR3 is TGTGCCAGCAGCCAGGGGACAGGGAGCACAGATACGCAGTATTTT.

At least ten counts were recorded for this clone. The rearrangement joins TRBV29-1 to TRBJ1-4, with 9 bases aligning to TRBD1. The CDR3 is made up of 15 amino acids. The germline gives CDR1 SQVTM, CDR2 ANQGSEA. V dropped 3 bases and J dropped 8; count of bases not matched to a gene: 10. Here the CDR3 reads CSVEEQGASLEKLFF. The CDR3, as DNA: TGCAGCGTTGAGGAACAGGGGGCGAGTCTGGAAAAACTGTTTTTT.

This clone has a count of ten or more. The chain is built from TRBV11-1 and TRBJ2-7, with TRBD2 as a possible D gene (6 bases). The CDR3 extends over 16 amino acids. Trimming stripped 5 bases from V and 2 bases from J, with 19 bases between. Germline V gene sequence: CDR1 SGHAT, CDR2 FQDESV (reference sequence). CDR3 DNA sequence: TGTGCCAGCAGCCCCCTCGGGGGATTGACCCCCTACGAGCAGTACTTC. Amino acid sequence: CASSPLGGLTPYEQYF. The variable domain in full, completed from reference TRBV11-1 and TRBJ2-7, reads EAEVAQSPRYKITEKSQAVAFWCDPISGHATLYWYRQILGQGPELLVQFQDESVVDDSQLPKDRFSAERLKGVDSTLKIQPAELGDSAMYLCASSPLGGLTPYEQYFGPGTRLTVT.

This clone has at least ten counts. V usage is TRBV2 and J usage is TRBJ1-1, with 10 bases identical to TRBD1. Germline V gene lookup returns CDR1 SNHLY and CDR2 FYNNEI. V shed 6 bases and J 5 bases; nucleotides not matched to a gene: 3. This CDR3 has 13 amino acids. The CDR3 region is CASRGQGWTEAFF. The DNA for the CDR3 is TGTGCCAGCAGGGGACAGGGGTGGACTGAAGCTTTCTTT.